Sequencing of this T cell receptor (beta chain) was carried out in a study of T cell repertoires in cytomegalovirus infection. Study background: Selected CMV epitopes included recently identified HLA-C-restricted ones as well as well-studied HLA-B-restricted ones. Public TCR beta signatures provided an indication of both CMV infection and a matching HLA type.

Study-wide points: Summed frequency of public TCR beta families distinguished CMV carriers with the relevant HLA. Dominating the ex vivo response were HLA-C-restricted CMV-specific TCR beta clonotypes.

TCRdb called the reads again in MiXCR, with one record for every CDR3 protein. There are about 700,000 distinct CDR3 sequences in the sample; 30% to 35% occur only once, and roughly 20% lies in the top ten. The table lists this clonotype with a count of one. No antigen is known for it. Trimming shortened V by 1 base and J by 2 bases, and 15 bases separated the two germline ends. The CDR3 is 15 amino acids. Germline V gene lookup returns CDR1 DFQATT and CDR2 SNEGSKA (reference sequence). The chain combines TRBV20-1 with TRBJ2-7; a possible D gene is TRBD1 (5 bases). This sequence originates from a human donor in good health (CMV status not recorded). Some clones in this sample may be carry-over from other donors' samples. The material was cultured PBMCs, obtained from culture after CMV antigen stimulation. The CDR3 loop reads CSARAATESAYEQYF. The CDR3 DNA sequence: TGCAGTGCTAGAGCTGCGACAGAGAGCGCCTACGAGCAGTACTTC.